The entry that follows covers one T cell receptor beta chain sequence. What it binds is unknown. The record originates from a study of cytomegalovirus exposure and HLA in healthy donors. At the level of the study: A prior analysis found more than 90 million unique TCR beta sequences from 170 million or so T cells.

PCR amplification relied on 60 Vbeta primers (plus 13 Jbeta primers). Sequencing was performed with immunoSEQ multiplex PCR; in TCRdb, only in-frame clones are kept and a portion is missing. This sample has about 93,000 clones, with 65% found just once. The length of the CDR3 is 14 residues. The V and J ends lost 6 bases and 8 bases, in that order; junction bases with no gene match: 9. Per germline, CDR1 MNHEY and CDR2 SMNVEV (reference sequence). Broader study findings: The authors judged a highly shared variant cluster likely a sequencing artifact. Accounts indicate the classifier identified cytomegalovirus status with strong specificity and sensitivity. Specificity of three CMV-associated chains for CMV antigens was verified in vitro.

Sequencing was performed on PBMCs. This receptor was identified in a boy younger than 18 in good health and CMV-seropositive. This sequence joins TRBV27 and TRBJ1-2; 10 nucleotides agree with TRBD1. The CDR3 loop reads CASRLSGTGDGYTF. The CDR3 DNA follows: TGTGCCAGCAGACTCTCCGGGACAGGGGACGGCTACACCTTC.